This note documents a single TCR beta chain sequence. The antigen is not known. The sample comes from a study of somatic mutations in cytotoxic T cells in rheumatoid arthritis. The data were produced by immunoSEQ multiplex PCR, yet TCRdb's version contains in-frame clones alone and is incomplete. The data contain 18,000 or so clones, over 70% of them singletons. Germline V gene data show CDR1 as KGHSH and CDR2 as LQKENI. Trimming removed 3 bases at V and 0 bases at J, with 15 bases between. This CDR3 has 16 amino acids. General study points: Statistical analysis of the slight TRBV07 underrepresentation in rheumatoid arthritis patients did not adjust for multiple comparisons. Comparison of CD8+ T-cell clonality between rheumatoid arthritis patients and age-matched healthy controls yielded no significant difference.

This receptor was taken from a woman aged 55-70 years in good health. The rearrangement joins TRBV18 to TRBJ2-7; tentative D call: TRBD1 (6 bases). The sequencing input was CD8+ T cells sorted from blood. The CDR3 loop is CASSPGRTDNSYEQYF. The CDR3 DNA reads as TGTGCCAGCTCACCGGGACGGACAGATAACTCCTACGAGCAGTACTTC.